What follows are 5 T cell receptor beta chains derived from one specimen sequenced in a study of blood T cell repertoires in COVID-19. Libraries were prepared by immunoSEQ multiplex PCR; TCRdb keeps only in-frame clonotypes and omits some of them. The sample includes fewer than 45,000 clones, more than 75% seen only once; the top ten take 9.5% to 13%. Sequenced: peripheral blood. These receptors were taken from a man at least 80 years old with active COVID-19.

This chain joins TRBV7-6 and TRBJ2-7, with 7 nucleotides matching TRBD2. Losses at the gene ends were 4 bases for V and 7 bases for J; bases not matched to a gene: 13. The germline V gene has CDR1 SGHVS and CDR2 FNYEAQ. The CDR3 spans 15 residues. The CDR3 coding sequence is TGTGCCAGCAGCTCCAGACTTGCGGGAGTGGGGGAGCAGTACTTC. It codes for CASSSRLAGVGEQYF.

The chain joins TRBV28 to TRBJ1-1; no definite D call. Germline CDR1 MDHEN, CDR2 SYDVKM. V was shortened by 8 bases and J by 4 bases, with 17 bases between the two germline ends. This CDR3 region has 14 residues. The CDR3 here is CASHEGIYFTEAFF. The CDR3 DNA reads as TGTGCCAGCCATGAGGGTATTTATTTCACTGAAGCTTTCTTT.

V gene TRBV19 combines with J gene TRBJ1-6, with 8 bases that match TRBD1. The CDR3 totals 17 residues. V shed 3 bases and J 13 bases; nucleotides not matched to a gene: 17. Per the germline V gene, CDR1 is LNHDA and CDR2 is SQIVND (reference sequence). The CDR3 sequence: CASSIGGTGGVVVPLHF. CDR3 DNA sequence: TGTGCCAGTAGTATCGGCGGGACAGGTGGAGTGGTCGTTCCCCTCCACTTT.

This chain connects TRBV19 to TRBJ2-2; 8 bases match TRBD1. The germline CDR1 and CDR2 sequences are LNHDA and SQIVND (reference sequence). This CDR3 comprises 15 residues. With 6 bases clipped from V and 2 bases from J, the junction kept 5 bases outside the gene matches. In nucleotides, the CDR3 is TGTGCCAGTAGCAGGGGGCGGATCAACACCGGGGAGCTGTTTTTT. Its protein is CASSRGRINTGELFF.

This clone was counted between two and nine times. CDR3 nucleotides: TGTGCCAGCAGCTTCGTTTCCTACGAGCAGTACTTC. It codes for CASSFVSYEQYF. This chain links TRBV11-2 with TRBJ2-7; D remains ambiguous. This CDR3 has 12 amino acids. Germline V gene data show CDR1 as SGHAT and CDR2 as FQNNGV. V was trimmed by 3 bases and J by 1 base, leaving 4 bases between them.